This T cell receptor beta chain was retrieved from a study of Ad26.COV2.S vaccination and SARS-CoV-2 variants. Libraries were prepared by immunoSEQ multiplex PCR; TCRdb keeps only in-frame clonotypes and omits some of them. The sample comprises roughly 180,000 clones, around 88% of which are singletons, and about 5.5% rests with the top ten. This clonotype originated in a human donor who had recovered from COVID-19. Sequenced material: peripheral blood, taken after recovery from COVID-19.

CDR3 bases: TGCGCCAGCAGCTTGGATTGGACAGGGGCCTTCACCTATGGCTACACCTTC. Protein product: CASSLDWTGAFTYGYTF. V usage is TRBV5-1 and J usage is TRBJ1-2; 9 bases are a match to TRBD1. The CDR3 loop spans 17 amino acids. J lost 4 bases, V lost 0 bases, and 10 bases had no gene match. Germline CDR1 SGHRS, CDR2 YFSETQ.